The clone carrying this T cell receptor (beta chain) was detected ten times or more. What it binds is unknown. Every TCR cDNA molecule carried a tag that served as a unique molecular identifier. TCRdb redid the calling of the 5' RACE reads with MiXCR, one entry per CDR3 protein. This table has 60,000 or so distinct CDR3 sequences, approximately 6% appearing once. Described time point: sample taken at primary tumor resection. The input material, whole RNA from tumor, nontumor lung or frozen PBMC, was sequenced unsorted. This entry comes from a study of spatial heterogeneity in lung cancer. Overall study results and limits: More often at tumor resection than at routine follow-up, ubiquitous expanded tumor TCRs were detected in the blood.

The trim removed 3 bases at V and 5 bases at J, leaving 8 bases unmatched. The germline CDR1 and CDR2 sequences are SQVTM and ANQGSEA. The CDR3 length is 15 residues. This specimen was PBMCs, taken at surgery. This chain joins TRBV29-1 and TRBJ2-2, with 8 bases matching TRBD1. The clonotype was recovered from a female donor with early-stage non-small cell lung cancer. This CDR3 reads CSVDGQGARTGELFF. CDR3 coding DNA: TGCAGCGTTGACGGCCAGGGGGCGCGGACCGGGGAGCTGTTTTTT.